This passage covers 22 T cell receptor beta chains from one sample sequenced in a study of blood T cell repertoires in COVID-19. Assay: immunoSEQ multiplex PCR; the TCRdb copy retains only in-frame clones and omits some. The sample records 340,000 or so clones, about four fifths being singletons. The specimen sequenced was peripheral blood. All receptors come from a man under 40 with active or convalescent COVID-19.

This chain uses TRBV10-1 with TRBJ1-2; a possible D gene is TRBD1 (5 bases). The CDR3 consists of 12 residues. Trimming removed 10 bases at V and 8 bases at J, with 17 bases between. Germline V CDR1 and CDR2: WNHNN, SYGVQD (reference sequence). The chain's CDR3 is CAKAPGKYGYTF. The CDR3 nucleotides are TGCGCCAAGGCTCCAGGGAAGTACGGCTACACCTTC.

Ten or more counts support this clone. In DNA, the CDR3 is TGTGCCAGCAGCCAAAAGCCAGCGGGACTAGCGGCGCGTTACGAGCAGTACTTC. Its translation is CASSQKPAGLAARYEQYF. The chain employs TRBV3-1 (or the pseudogene TRBV3-2) and TRBJ2-7; 11 bases map to TRBD2. The germline V gene encodes CDR1 LGHDT and CDR2 YNNKEL (reference sequence). This CDR3 region has 18 residues. J gave up 4 bases and V 2 bases, and 13 bases lay outside the gene matches.

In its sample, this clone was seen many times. CDR3 residues: CASSFIDSYEQYF. CDR3 DNA: TGTGCCAGCAGCTTCATCGACAGCTACGAGCAGTACTTC. The V gene is TRBV4-2, the J gene TRBJ2-7, with D possibly being TRBD1 (5 bases). The CDR3 totals 13 residues. CDR1 and CDR2 from the germline V gene are LGHNA and YNFKEQ. With 5 bases removed from V and 3 bases from J, the gap between germline ends came to 11 bases.

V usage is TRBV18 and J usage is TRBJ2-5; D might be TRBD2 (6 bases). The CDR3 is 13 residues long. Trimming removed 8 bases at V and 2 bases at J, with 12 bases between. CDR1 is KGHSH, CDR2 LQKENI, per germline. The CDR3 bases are TGTGCCAGCGCGAGCGGGCGTCAAGAGACCCAGTACTTC. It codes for CASASGRQETQYF.

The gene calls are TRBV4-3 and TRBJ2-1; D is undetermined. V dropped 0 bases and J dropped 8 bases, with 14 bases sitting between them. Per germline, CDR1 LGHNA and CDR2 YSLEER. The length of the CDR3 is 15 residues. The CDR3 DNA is TGCGCCAGCAGCCAAGATCCAGCCTCCCGGGATGAGCAGTTCTTC. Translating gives CASSQDPASRDEQFF.

The chain's CDR3 is CASSTGHIAAYGYTF. The CDR3 DNA sequence: TGTGCCAGCAGCACTGGACACATTGCCGCCTATGGCTACACCTTC. This chain connects TRBV7-9 to TRBJ1-2, with D tentatively TRBD1 (5 bases). Trimming pared 5 bases from V and 4 bases from J, leaving 17 bases between. CDR3 size: 15 residues. Germline loops: CDR1 SEHNR, CDR2 FQNEAQ (reference sequence).

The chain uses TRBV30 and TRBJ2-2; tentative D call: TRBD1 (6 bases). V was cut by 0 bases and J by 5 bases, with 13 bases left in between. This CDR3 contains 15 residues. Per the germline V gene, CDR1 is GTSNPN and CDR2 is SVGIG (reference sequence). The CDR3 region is CAWSVGTRNTGELFF. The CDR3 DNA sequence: TGTGCCTGGAGTGTAGGGACACGGAATACCGGGGAGCTGTTTTTT.

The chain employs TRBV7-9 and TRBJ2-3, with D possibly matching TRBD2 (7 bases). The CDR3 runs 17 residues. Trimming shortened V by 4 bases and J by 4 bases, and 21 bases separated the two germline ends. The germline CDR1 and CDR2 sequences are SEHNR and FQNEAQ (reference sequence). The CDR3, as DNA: TGTGCCAGCAGCTCCCCCTTGGGAGGGGGGCAGGCAGATACGCAGTATTTT. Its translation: CASSSPLGGGQADTQYF.

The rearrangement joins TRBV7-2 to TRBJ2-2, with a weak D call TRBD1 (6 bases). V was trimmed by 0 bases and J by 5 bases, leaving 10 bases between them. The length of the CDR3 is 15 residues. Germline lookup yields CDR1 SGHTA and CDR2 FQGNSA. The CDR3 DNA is TGTGCCAGCAGCTTAGCCGTGAGGGGGACCGGGGAGCTGTTTTTT. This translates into CASSLAVRGTGELFF.

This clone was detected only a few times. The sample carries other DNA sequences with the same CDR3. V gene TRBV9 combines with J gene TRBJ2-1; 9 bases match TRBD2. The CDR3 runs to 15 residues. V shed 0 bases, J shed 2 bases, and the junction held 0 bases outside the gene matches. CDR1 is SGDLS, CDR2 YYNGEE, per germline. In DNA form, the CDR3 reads TGTGCCAGCAGCGTAGGCGGGGGGGCCTACAATGAGCAGTTCTTC. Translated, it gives CASSVGGGAYNEQFF.

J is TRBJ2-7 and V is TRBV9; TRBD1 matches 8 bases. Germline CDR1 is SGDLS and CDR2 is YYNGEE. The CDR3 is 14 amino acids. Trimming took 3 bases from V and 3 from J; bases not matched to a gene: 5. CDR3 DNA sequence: TGTGCCAGCAGCGCACGGACAGGGAACTACGAGCAGTACTTC. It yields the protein CASSARTGNYEQYF.

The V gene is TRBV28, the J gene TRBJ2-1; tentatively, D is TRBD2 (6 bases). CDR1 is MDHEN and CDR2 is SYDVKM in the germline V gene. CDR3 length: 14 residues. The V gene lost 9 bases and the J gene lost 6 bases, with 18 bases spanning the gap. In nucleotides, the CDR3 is TGTGCCAGTCAATATCCGGGAGTGGGCAATGAGCAGTTCTTC. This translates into CASQYPGVGNEQFF.

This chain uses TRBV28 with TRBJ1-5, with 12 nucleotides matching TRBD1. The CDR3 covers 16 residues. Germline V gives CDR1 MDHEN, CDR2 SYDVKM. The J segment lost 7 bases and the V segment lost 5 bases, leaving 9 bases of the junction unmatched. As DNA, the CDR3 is TGTGCCAGCAGTAAAATCGGGACAGGGGGCCGGCAGCCCCAGCATTTT. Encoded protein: CASSKIGTGGRQPQHF.

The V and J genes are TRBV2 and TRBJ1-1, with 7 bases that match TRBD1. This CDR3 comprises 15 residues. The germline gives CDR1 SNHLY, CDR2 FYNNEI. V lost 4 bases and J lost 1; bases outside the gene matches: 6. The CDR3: CASSVHRGSNTEAFF. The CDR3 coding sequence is TGTGCCAGCAGTGTACACAGGGGTTCGAACACTGAAGCTTTCTTT. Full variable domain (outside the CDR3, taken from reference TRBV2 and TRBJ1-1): EPEVTQTPSHQVTQMGQEVILRCVPISNHLYFYWYRQILGQKVEFLVSFYNNEISEKSEIFDDQFSVERPDGSNFTLKIRSTKLEDSAMYFCASSVHRGSNTEAFFGQGTRLTVV.

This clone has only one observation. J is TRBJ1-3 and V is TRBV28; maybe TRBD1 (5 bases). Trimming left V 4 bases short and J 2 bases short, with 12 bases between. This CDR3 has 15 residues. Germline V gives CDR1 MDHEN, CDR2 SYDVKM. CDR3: CASSSQGDPGNTIYF. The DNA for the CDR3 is TGTGCCAGCAGTTCCCAGGGTGATCCTGGAAACACCATATATTTT.

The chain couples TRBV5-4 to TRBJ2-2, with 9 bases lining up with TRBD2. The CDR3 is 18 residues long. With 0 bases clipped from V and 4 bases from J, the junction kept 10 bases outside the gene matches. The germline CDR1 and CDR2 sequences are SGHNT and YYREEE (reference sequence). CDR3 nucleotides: TGTGCCAGCAGCTTGGGGCCACTAGCGGGTATGCGCACCGGGGAGCTGTTTTTT. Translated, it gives CASSLGPLAGMRTGELFF.

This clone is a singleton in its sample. The CDR3 DNA reads as TGCAGCGTTGCCTCGGGGACTGACCAAGGTGGCTACACCTTC. Protein product: CSVASGTDQGGYTF. V gene TRBV29-1 combines with J gene TRBJ1-2; weak D call: TRBD1 (5 bases). Germline loops: CDR1 SQVTM, CDR2 ANQGSEA. The V gene lost 4 bases and the J gene lost 7 bases, with 19 bases spanning the gap. The CDR3 length is 14 residues.

The CDR3, as DNA: TGCGCCAGCAGCTCGGGACAGGGGGGCACAGATACGCAGTATTTT. It is translated as CASSSGQGGTDTQYF. The chain joins TRBV5-1 to TRBJ2-3; 11 nucleotides align to TRBD1. V trimming: 3 bases; J trimming: 1 base; junction bases outside the gene matches: 1. Germline V lookup: CDR1 SGHRS, CDR2 YFSETQ. The CDR3 loop spans 15 amino acids. Full variable domain (remainder filled in from reference TRBV5-1 and TRBJ2-3): KAGVTQTPRYLIKTRGQQVTLSCSPISGHRSVSWYQQTPGQGLQFLFEYFSETQRNKGNFPGRFSGRQFSNSRSEMNVSTLELGDSALYLCASSSGQGGTDTQYFGPGTRLTVL.

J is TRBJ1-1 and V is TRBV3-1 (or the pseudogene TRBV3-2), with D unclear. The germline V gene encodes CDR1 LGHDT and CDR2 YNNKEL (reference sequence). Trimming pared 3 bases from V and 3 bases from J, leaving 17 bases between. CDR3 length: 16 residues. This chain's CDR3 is CASSQVRWRADTEAFF. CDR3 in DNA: TGTGCCAGCAGCCAGGTCAGGTGGAGGGCTGACACTGAAGCTTTCTTT.

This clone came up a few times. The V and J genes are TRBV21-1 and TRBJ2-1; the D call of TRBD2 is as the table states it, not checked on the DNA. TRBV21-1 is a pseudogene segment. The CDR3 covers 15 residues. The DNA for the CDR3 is TGTGCCAGCAGCAACCTAGCGGGGCGTTACAATGAGCAGTTCTTC. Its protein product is CASSNLAGRYNEQFF.

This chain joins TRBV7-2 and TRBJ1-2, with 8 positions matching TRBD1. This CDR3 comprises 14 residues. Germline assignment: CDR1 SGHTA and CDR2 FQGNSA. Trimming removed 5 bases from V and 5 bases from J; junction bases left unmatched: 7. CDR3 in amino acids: CASSGRGRFYGYTF. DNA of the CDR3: TGTGCCAGCAGCGGCAGGGGGCGCTTTTATGGCTACACCTTC.

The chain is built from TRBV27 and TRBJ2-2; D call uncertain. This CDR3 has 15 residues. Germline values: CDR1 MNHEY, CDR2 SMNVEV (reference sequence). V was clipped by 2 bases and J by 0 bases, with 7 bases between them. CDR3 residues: CASSLTYSNTGELFF. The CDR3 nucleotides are TGTGCCAGCAGTTTAACCTATTCGAACACCGGGGAGCTGTTTTTT.